This TCR beta chain came from a study of blood T cells in healthy people across ages. Broader study findings: It was not known whether donors were CMV positive (a possible confounder of expanded clonotype changes).

Alongside a J-beta primer mix, a sample-barcoded 5' primer served in a second PCR lasting roughly 6 to 11 cycles. Every sample produced at least 2.5 million CDR3-containing paired-end reads. TCRdb analysed the 5' RACE reads with MiXCR anew, one entry per CDR3 protein. The table shows more than 1.4 million distinct CDR3 sequences, with 42% occurring only once. Comment on this clonotype: Its antigen is unidentified.

Sequencing was done on a sample of blood. The receptor comes from a woman aged 18-29 years in good health.

CDR3 region: CASTEPRAEAFF. The CDR3 DNA sequence: TGTGCCAGCACCGAGCCGAGGGCTGAAGCTTTCTTT. The chain couples TRBV7-2 to TRBJ1-1; D unresolved. CDR1 is SGHTA and CDR2 is FQGNSA in the germline V gene. This CDR3 has 12 residues. V was clipped by 7 bases and J by 6 bases, with 12 bases between them.